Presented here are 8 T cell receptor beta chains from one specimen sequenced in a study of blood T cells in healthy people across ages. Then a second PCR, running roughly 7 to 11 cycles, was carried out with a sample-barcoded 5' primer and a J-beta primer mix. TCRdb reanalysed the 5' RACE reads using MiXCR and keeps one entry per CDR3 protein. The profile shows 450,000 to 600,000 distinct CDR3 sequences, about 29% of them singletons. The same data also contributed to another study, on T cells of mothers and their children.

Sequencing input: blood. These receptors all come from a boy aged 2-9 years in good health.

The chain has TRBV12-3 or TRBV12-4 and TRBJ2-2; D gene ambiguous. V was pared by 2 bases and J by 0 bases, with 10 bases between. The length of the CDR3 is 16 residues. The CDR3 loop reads CASSLFALTNTGELFF. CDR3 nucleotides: TGTGCCAGCAGTTTATTTGCACTGACGAACACCGGGGAGCTGTTTTTT.

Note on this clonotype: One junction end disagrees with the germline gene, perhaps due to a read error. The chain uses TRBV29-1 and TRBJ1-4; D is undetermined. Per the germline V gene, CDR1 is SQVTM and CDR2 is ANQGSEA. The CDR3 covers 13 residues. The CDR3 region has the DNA TGCAGCGTTGAAGGCTCAACTAATGAAAAGCTGTTTTTT. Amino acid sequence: CSVEGSTNEKLFF.

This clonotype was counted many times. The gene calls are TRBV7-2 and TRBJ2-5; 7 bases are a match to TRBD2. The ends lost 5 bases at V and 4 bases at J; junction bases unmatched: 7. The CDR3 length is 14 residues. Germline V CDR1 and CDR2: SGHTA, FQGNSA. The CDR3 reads CASSPRTSPETQYF. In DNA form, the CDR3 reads TGTGCCAGCAGCCCGAGGACTAGTCCAGAGACCCAGTACTTC.

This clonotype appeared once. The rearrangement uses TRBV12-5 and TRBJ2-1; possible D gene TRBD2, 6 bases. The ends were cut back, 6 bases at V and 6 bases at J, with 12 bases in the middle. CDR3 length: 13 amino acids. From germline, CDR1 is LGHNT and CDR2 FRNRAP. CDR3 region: CASGLRLGNEQFF. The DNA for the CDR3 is TGTGCTAGTGGCCTCAGACTAGGCAATGAGCAGTTCTTC.

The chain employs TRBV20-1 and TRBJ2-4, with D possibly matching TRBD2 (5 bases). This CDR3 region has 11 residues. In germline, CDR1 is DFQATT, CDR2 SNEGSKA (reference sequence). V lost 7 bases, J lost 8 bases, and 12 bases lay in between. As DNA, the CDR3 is TGCAGTGAGGTAGCGTTATACATTCAGTACTTC. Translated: CSEVALYIQYF.

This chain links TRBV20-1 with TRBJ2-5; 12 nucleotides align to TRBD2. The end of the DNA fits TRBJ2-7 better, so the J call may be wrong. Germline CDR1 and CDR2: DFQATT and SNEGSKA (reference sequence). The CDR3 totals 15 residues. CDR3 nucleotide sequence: TGCAGTGCTAGAGATCCTGGACTAGCGGGACTCGAGCAGTACTTC. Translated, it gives CSARDPGLAGLEQYF.

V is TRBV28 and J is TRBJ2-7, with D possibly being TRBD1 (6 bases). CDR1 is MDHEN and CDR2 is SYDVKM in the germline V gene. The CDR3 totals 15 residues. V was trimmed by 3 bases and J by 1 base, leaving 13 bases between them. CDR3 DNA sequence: TGTGCCAGCAGTTTCAAGGGACAAGGGTCCTACGAGCAGTACTTC. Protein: CASSFKGQGSYEQYF.

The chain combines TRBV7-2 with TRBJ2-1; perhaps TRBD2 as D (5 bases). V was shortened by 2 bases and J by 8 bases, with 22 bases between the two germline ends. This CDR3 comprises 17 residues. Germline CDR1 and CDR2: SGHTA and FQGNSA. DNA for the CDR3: TGTGCCAGCAGCTTATATCTCCCGGGAACCTTTAGCGATGAGCAGTTCTTC. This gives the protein CASSLYLPGTFSDEQFF. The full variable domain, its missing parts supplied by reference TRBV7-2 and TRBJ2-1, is GAGVSQSPSNKVTEKGKDVELRCDPISGHTALYWYRQSLGQGLEFLIYFQGNSAPDKSGLPSDRFSAERTGGSVSTLTIQRTQQEDSAVYLCASSLYLPGTFSDEQFFGPGTRLTVL.